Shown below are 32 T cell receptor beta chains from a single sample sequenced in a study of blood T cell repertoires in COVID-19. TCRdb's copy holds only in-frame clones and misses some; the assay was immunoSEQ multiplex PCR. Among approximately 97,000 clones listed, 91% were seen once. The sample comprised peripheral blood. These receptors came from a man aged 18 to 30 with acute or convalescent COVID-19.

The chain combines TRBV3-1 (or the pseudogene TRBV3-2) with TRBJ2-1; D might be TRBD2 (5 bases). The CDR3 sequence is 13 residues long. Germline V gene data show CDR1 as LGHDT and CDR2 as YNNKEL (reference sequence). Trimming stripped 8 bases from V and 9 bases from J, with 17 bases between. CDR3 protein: CASYDQLGSEQFF. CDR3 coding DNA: TGTGCCAGCTATGACCAGCTAGGGAGTGAGCAGTTCTTC.

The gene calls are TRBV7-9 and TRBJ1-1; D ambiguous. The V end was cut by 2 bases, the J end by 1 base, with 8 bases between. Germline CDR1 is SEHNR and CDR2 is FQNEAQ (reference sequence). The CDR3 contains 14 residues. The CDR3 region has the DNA TGTGCCAGCAGCTTATACTCATCGAACACTGAAGCTTTCTTT. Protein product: CASSLYSSNTEAFF.

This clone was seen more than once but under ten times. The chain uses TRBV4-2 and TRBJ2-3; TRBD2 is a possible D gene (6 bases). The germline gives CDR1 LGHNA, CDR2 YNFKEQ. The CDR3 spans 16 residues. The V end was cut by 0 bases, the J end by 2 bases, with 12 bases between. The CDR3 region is CASSQEGLANTDTQYF. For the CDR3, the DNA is TGTGCCAGCAGCCAAGAAGGGCTAGCGAACACAGATACGCAGTATTTT.

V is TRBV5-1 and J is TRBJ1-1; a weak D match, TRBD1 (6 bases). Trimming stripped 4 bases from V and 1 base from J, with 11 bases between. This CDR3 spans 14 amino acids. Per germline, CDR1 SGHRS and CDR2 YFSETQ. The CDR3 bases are TGCGCCAGCAGCGGGAGAGGGGGGAACACTGAAGCTTTCTTT. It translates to CASSGRGGNTEAFF. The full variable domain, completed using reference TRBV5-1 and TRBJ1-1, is KAGVTQTPRYLIKTRGQQVTLSCSPISGHRSVSWYQQTPGQGLQFLFEYFSETQRNKGNFPGRFSGRQFSNSRSEMNVSTLELGDSALYLCASSGRGGNTEAFFGQGTRLTVV.

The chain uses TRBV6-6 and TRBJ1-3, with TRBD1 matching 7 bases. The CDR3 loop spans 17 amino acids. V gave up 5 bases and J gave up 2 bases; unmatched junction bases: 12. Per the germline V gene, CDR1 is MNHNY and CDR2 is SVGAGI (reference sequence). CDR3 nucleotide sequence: TGTGCCAGCAGTCATTCCTCCCAAACAGGGGCTGGAAACACCATATATTTT. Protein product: CASSHSSQTGAGNTIYF.

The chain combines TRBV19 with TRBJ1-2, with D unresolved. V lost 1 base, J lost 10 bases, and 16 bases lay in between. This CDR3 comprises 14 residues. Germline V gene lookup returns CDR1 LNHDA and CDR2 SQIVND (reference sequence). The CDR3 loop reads CASSIVGGLRDYTF. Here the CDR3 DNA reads TGTGCCAGTAGTATAGTGGGAGGCTTACGCGACTACACCTTC.

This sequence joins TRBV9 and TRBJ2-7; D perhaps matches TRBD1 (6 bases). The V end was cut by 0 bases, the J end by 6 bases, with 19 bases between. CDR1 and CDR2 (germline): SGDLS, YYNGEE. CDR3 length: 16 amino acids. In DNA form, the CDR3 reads TGTGCCAGCAGCGTAGCTACAGGGCAGCCAAGCCCCGAGCAGTACTTC. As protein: CASSVATGQPSPEQYF.

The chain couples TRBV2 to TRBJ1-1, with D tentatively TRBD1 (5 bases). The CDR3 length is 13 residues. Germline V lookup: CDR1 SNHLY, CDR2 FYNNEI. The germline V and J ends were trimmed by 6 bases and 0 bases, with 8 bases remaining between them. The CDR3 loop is CASSLRVNTEAFF. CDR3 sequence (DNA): TGTGCCAGCAGCCTCAGGGTGAACACTGAAGCTTTCTTT.

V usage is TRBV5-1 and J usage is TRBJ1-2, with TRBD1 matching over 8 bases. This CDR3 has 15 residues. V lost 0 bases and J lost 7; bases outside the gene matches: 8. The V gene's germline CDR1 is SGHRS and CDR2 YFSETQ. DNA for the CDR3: TGCGCCAGCAGCTTGGGATCAACAGGGGGTTTTGGCTACACCTTC. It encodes CASSLGSTGGFGYTF.

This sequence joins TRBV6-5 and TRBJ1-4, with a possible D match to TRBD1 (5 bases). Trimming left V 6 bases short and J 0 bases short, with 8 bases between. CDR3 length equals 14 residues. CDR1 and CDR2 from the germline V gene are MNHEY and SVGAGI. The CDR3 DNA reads TGTGCCAGCAGCCCGACAGCAACTAATGAAAAACTGTTTTTT. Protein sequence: CASSPTATNEKLFF.

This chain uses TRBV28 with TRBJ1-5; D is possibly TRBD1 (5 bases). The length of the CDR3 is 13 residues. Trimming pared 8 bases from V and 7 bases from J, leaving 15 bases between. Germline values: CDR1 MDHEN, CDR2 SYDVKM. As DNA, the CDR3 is TGTGCCAGCGTCGGGGGAGTGTGGCAGCCCCAGCATTTT. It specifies CASVGGVWQPQHF.

The CDR3 nucleotides are TGTGCCAGCAGGGCTTTAAGCTCCTACGAGCAGTACTTC. Its translation: CASRALSSYEQYF. This chain joins TRBV6-5 and TRBJ2-7; D gene unclear. Germline-derived CDR1 and CDR2 are MNHEY and SVGAGI. This CDR3 contains 13 residues. Trimming removed 6 bases at V and 0 bases at J, with 9 bases between.

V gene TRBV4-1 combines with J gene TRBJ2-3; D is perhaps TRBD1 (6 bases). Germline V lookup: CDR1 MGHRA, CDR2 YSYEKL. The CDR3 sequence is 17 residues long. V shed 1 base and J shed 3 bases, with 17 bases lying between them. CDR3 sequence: CASSQATGTSLTDTQYF. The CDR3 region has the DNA TGCGCCAGCAGCCAAGCAACCGGGACAAGTTTAACAGATACGCAGTATTTT.

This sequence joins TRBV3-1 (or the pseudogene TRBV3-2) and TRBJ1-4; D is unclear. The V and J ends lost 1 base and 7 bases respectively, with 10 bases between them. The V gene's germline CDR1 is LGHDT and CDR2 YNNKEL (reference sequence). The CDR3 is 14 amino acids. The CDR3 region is CASSQAGGSEKLFF. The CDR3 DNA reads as TGTGCCAGCAGCCAAGCCGGAGGCAGTGAAAAACTGTTTTTT.

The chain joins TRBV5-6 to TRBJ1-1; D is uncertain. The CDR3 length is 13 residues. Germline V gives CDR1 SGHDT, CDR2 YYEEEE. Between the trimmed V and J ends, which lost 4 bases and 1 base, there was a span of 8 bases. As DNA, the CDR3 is TGTGCCAGCAGCACCGGGAAGAACACTGAAGCTTTCTTT. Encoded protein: CASSTGKNTEAFF.

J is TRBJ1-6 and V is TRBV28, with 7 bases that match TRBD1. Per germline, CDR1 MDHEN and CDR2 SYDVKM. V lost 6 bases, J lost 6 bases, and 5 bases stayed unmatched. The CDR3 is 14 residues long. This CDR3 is CASRSGTVNSPLHF. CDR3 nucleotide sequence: TGTGCCAGCAGATCAGGGACAGTTAATTCACCCCTCCACTTT. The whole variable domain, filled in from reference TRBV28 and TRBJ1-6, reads DVKVTQSSRYLVKRTGEKVFLECVQDMDHENMFWYRQDPGLGLRLIYFSYDVKMKEKGDIPEGYSVSREKKERFSLILESASTNQTSMYLCASRSGTVNSPLHFGNGTRLTVT.

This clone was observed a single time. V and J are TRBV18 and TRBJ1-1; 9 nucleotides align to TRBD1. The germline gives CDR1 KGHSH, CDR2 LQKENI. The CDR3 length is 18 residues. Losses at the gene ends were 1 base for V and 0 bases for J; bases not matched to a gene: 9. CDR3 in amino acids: CASSPQSGTGTLNTEAFF. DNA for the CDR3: TGTGCCAGCTCACCACAATCCGGGACAGGGACGTTGAACACTGAAGCTTTCTTT.

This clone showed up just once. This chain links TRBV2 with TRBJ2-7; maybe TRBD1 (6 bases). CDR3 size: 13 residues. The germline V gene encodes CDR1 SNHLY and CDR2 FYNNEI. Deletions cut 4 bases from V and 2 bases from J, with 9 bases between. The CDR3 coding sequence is TGTGCCAGCAGTGGGGACATAACCTACGAGCAGTACTTC. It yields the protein CASSGDITYEQYF.

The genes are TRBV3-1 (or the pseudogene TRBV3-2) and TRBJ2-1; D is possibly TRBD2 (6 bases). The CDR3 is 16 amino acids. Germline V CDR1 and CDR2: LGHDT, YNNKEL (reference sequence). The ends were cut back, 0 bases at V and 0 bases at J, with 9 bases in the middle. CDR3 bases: TGTGCCAGCAGCCAAGATCCCGGGGGCTCCTACAATGAGCAGTTCTTC. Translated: CASSQDPGGSYNEQFF.

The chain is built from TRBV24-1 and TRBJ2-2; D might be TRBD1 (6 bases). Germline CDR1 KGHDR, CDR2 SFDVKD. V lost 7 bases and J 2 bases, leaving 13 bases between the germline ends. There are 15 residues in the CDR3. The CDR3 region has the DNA TGTGCCACCAGCCCGGGACACATAAACACCGGGGAGCTGTTTTTT. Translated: CATSPGHINTGELFF.

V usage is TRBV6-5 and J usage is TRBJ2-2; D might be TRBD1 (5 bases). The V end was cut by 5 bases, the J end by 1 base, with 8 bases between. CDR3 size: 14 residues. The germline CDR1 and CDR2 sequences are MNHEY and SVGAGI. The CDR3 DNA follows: TGTGCCAGCAGTCCTGGACAGAACACCGGGGAGCTGTTTTTT. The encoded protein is CASSPGQNTGELFF.

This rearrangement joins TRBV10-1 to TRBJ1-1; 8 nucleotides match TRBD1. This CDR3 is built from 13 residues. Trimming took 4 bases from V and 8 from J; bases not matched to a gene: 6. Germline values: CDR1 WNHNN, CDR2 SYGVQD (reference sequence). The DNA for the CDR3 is TGCGCCAGCAGTGGCAGCCAGGGGGCCGAAGCTTTCTTT. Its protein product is CASSGSQGAEAFF.

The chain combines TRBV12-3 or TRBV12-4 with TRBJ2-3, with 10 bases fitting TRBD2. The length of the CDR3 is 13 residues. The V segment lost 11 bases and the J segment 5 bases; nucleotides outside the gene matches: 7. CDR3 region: CASGLAGEDTQYF. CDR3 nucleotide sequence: TGTGCCTCCGGGCTAGCGGGAGAAGATACGCAGTATTTT.

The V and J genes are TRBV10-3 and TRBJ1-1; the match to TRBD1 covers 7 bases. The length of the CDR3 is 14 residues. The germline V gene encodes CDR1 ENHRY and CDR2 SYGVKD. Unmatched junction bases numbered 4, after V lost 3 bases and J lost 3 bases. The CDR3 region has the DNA TGTGCCATCAGTGAAAAGGGGGCGGACACTGAAGCTTTCTTT. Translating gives CAISEKGADTEAFF.

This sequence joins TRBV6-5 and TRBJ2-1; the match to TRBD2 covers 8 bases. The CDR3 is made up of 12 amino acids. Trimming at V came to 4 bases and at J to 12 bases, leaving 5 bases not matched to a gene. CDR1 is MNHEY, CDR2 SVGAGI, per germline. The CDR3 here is CASSSGGEAQFF. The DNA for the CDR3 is TGTGCCAGCAGTTCCGGGGGGGAGGCGCAGTTCTTC.

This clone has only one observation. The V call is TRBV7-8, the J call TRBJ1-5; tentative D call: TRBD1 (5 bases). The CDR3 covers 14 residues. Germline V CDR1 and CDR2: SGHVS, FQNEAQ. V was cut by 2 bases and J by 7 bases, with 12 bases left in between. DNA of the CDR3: TGTGCCAGCAGCTTAAACAGGTTCAGACAGCCCCAGCATTTT. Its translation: CASSLNRFRQPQHF.

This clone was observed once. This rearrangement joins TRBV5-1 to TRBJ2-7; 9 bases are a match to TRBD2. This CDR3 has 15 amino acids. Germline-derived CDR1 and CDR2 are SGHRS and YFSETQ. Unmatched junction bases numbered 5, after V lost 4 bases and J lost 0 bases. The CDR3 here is CASSDPSGTSYEQYF. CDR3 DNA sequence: TGCGCCAGCAGCGACCCTAGCGGGACCTCCTACGAGCAGTACTTC.

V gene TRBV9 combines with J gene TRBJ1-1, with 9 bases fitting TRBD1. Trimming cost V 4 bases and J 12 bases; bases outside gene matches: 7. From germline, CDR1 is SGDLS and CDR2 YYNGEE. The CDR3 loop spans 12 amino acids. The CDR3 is CASSPAGQGSFF. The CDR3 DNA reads TGTGCCAGCAGCCCAGCGGGACAGGGTTCTTTCTTT.

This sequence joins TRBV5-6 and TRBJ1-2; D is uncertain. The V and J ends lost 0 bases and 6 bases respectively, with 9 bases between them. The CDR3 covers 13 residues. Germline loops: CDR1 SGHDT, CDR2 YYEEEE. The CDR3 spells CASSLVAGDGYTF. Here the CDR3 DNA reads TGTGCCAGCAGCTTGGTCGCGGGTGATGGCTACACCTTC.

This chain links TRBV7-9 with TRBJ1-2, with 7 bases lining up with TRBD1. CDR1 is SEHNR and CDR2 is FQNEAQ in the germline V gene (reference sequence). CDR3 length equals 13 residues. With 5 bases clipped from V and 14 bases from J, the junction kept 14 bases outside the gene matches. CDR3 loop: CASSPMRDSQLTF. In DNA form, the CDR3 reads TGTGCCAGCAGCCCAATGCGGGACAGCCAGTTAACCTTC.

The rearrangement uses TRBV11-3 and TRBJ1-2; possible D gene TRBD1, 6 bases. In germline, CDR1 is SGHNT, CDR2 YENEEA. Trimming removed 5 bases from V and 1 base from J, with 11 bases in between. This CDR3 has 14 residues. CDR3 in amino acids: CASSQDSLNYGYTF. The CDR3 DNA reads TGTGCCAGCAGCCAGGACAGCCTTAACTATGGCTACACCTTC.

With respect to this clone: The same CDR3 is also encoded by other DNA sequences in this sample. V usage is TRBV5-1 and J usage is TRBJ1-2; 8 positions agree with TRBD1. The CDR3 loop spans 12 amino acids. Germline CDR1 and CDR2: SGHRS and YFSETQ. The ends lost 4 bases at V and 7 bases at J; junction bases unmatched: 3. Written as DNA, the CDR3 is TGCGCCAGCAGCCCAGACAGGGGTGGCTACACCTTC. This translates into CASSPDRGGYTF.